This T cell receptor (beta chain) came from a study of CD4+ T cells in melanoma (dated by TCRdb to 2021 to 2024). Concerning the study at large: Neoantigen-specific CD4+ T cells in human melanoma were what the study investigated. What the study reported, not specific to this receptor: Diverse differentiation states were reported to be shown by neoantigen-specific CD4+ T cells in melanoma. The report described a correlation between neoantigen-specific CD4+ T cells and the function of CD8+ T cells, macrophages and B cells.

Donors were patients with melanoma. For this clone: The antigen it recognizes is unknown. There are no base qualities to consult, and no much larger clone falls within one base.

V loses 1 base, J loses 6 bases, and the germline ends lie 11 bases apart. Including the terminal cysteine and phenylalanine, the CDR3 comprises 14 residues. Left in the record is the CDR3 DNA by itself, 42 bases read in frame from the first base. From a lookup of the germline V gene, CDR1 and CDR2 are SGHVS and FNYEAQ. Library generation was performed with the immunoSEQ multiplex PCR assay. This immuneACCESS table, as held by TCRdb, lists in-frame sequences with V and J called but not all clones. Of the missing ones, under half trace to an unresolved V gene in checked studies; the others have no known cause. This sample comprises roughly 110,000 clones, about 90% of them detected only once. About 3.5% of the sample is taken by the ten largest.

The source is a human donor with melanoma. This chain is built from TRBV7-6 and TRBJ2-3; 5 matching bases give a weak D call of TRBD1. Material for sequencing was peripheral blood. The nucleotides are TGTGCCAGCAGCTTAGGTCAGGGTAGGGATACGCAGTATTTT. This gives the protein CASSLGQGRDTQYF.